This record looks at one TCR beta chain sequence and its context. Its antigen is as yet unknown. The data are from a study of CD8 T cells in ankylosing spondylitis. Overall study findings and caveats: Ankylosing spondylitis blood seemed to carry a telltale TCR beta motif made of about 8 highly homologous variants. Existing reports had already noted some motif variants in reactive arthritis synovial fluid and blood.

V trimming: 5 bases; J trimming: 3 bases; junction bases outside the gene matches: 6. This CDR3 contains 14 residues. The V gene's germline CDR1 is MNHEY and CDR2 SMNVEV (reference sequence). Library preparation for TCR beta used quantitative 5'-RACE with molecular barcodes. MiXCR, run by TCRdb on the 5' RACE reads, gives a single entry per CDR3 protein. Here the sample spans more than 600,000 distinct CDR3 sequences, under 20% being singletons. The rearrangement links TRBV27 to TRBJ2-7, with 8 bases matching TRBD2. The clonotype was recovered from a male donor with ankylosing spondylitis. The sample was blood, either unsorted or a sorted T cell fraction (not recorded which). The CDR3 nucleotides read TGTGCCAGCAGTCCCCGGGGGGGAGACTACGAGCAGTACTTC. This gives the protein CASSPRGGDYEQYF.